The present entry profiles one T cell receptor (beta chain) with its context. This record comes from a study of cytomegalovirus exposure and HLA in healthy donors. Primers included in the PCR were 60 Vbeta and 13 Jbeta primers. Profiling relied on immunoSEQ multiplex PCR, and the TCRdb table lists in-frame clones only, not all of them. The sample carries roughly 190,000 clones, approximately 85% recorded once. Trimming pared 0 bases from V and 3 bases from J, leaving 6 bases between. This CDR3 is built from 13 residues. Germline V gene data show CDR1 as SGHVS and CDR2 as FQNEAQ. J is TRBJ2-7 and V is TRBV7-8; D not resolved. The TCR comes from a woman between 18 and 30 years old in good health and CMV-seronegative. Input material: PBMCs. DNA of the CDR3: TGTGCCAGCAGCTTAGCGATCAGCTACGAGCAGTACTTC. Amino acid sequence: CASSLAISYEQYF.